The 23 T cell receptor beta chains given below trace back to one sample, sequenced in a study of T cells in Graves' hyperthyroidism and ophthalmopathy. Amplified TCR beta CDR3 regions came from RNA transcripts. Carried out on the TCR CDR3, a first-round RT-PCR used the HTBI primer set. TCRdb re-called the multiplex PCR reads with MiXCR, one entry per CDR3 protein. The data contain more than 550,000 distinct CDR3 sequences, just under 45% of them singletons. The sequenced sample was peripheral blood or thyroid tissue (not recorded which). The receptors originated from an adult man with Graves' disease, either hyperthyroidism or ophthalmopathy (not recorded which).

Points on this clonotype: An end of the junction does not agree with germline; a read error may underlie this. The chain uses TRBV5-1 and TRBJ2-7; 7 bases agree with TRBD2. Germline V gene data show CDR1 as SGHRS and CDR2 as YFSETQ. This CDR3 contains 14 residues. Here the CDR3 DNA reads TGCGCCAGCGGCTTGACTAGCAGACCTACAGAGCAGTACTTC. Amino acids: CASGLTSRPTEQYF.

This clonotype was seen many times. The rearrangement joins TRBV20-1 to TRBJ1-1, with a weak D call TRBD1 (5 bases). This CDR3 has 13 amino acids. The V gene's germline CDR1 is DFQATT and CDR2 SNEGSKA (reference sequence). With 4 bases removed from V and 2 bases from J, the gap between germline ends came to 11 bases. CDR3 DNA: TGCAGTGCTACCCTGACAGACAACACTGAAGCTTTCTTT. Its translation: CSATLTDNTEAFF.

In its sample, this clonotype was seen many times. Here the CDR3 reads CASSVGQGSYNSPLHF. The CDR3 DNA reads TGTGCCAGCAGCGTGGGACAGGGTTCCTATAATTCACCCCTCCACTTT. This chain uses TRBV9 with TRBJ1-6; 9 bases line up with TRBD1. The germline V gene has CDR1 SGDLS and CDR2 YYNGEE. The CDR3 is made up of 16 amino acids. J lost 1 base, V lost 2 bases, and 1 base had no gene match.

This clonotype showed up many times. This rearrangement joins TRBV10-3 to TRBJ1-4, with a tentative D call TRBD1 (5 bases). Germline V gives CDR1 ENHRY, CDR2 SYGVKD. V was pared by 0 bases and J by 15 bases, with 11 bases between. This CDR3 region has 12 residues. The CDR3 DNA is TGTGCCATCAGTGAGTCAAAGGGGCCGGTGTTTTTT. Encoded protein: CAISESKGPVFF.

CDR3 loop: CASGDRGHAYGYTF. In DNA, the CDR3 is TGTGCCAGCGGCGACAGGGGGCATGCCTATGGCTACACCTTC. The chain joins TRBV2 to TRBJ1-2; 10 bases line up with TRBD1. CDR3 length: 14 residues. Germline loops: CDR1 SNHLY, CDR2 FYNNEI. Germline trimming cut 8 bases from V and 4 bases from J; bases unmatched to any gene: 7. The full variable domain, with the rest looked up from reference TRBV2 and TRBJ1-2, is EPEVTQTPSHQVTQMGQEVILRCVPISNHLYFYWYRQILGQKVEFLVSFYNNEISEKSEIFDDQFSVERPDGSNFTLKIRSTKLEDSAMYFCASGDRGHAYGYTFGSGTRLTVV.

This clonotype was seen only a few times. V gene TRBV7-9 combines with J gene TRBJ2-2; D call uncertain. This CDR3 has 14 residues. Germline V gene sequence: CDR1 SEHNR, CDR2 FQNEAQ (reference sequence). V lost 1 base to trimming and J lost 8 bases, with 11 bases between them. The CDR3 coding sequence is TGTGCCAGCAGCTTAGGGCGGATCACAGGGGAGCTGTTTTTT. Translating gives CASSLGRITGELFF. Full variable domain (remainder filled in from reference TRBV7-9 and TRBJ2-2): DTGVSQNPRHKITKRGQNVTFRCDPISEHNRLYWYRQTLGQGPEFLTYFQNEAQLEKSRLLSDRFSAERPKGSFSTLEIQRTEQGDSAMYLCASSLGRITGELFFGEGSRLTVL.

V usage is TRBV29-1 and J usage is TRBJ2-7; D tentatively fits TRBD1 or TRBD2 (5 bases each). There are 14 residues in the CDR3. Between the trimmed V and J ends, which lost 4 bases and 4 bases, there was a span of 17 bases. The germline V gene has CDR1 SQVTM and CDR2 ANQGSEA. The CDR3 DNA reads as TGCAGCGTTGTTGGGACCGCCTCAGTTTACGAGCAGTACTTC. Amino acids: CSVVGTASVYEQYF.

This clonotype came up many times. CDR3 sequence (DNA): TGTGCCAGCAGCTCCTACATGGGACGGAACACGTATGGCTACACCTTC. It encodes CASSSYMGRNTYGYTF. The chain links TRBV7-2 to TRBJ1-2, with D perhaps TRBD1 (5 bases). This CDR3 spans 16 amino acids. Trimming pared 4 bases from V and 5 bases from J, leaving 20 bases between. CDR1 is SGHTA, CDR2 FQGNSA, per germline.

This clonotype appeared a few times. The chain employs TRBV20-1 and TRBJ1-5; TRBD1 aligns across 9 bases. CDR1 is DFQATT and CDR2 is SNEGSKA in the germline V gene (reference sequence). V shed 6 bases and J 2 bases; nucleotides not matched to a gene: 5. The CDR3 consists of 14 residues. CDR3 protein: CSAGDRARNQPQHF. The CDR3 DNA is TGCAGTGCAGGGGACAGGGCTCGCAATCAGCCCCAGCATTTT.

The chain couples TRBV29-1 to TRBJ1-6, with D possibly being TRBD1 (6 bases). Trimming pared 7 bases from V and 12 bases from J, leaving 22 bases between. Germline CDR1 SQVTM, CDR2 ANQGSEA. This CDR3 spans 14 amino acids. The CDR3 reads CSAKYRQADGPLHF. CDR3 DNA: TGCAGCGCCAAATATCGACAGGCGGACGGACCCCTCCACTTT.

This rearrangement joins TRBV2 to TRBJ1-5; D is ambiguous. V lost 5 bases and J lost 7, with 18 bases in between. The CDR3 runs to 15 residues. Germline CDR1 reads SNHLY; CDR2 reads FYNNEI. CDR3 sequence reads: CASSYSIKPDQPQHF. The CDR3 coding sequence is TGTGCCAGCAGTTACTCGATCAAGCCCGACCAGCCCCAGCATTTT.

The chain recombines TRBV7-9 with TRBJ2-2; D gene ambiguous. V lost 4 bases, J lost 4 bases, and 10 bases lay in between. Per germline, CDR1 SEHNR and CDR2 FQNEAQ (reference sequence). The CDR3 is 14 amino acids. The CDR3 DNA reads TGTGCCAGCAGCTGGCTGGACGTCACCGGGGAGCTGTTTTTT. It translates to CASSWLDVTGELFF.

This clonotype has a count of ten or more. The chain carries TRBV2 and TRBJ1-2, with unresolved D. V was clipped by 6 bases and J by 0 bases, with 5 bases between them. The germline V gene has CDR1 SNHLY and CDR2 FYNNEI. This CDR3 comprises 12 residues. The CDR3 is CASRPPNYGYTF. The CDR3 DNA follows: TGTGCCAGCAGACCCCCTAACTATGGCTACACCTTC.

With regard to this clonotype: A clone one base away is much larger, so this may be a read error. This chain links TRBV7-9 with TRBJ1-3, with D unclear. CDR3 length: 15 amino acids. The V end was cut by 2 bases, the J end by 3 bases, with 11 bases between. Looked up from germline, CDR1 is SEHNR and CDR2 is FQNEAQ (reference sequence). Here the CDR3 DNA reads TGTGCCAGCAGCTTATTTGGATGGGATGGAAACACCATATATTTT. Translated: CASSLFGWDGNTIYF.

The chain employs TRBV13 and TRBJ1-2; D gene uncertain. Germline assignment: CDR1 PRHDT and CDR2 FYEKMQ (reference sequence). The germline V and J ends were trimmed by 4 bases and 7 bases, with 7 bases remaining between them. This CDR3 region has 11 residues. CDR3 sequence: CASSSHTGYTF. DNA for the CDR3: TGTGCCAGCAGCTCCCACACTGGCTACACCTTC.

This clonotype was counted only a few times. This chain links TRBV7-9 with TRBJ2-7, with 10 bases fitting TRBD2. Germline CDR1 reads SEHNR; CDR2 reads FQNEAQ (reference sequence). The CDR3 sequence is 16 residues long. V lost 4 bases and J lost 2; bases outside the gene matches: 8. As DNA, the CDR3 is TGTGCCAGCAGCTCCCCTGGAGCGGGGGGGACCTACGAGCAGTACTTC. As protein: CASSSPGAGGTYEQYF. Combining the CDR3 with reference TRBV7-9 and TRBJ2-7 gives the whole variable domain DTGVSQNPRHKITKRGQNVTFRCDPISEHNRLYWYRQTLGQGPEFLTYFQNEAQLEKSRLLSDRFSAERPKGSFSTLEIQRTEQGDSAMYLCASSSPGAGGTYEQYFGPGTRLTVT.

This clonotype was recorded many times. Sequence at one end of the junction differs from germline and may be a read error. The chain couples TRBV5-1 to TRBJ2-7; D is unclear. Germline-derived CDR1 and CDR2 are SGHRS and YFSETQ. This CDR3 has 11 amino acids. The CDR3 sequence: CASSQDGEQYF. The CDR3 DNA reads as TGTGCCAGCAGCCAAGACGGTGAGCAGTACTTC.

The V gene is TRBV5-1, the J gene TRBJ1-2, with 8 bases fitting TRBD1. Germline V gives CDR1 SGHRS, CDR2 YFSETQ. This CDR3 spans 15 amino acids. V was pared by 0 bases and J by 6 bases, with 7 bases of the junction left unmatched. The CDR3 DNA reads TGCGCCAGCAGCTTGGGGACAGGGCGGGAAGATGGCTACACCTTC. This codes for CASSLGTGREDGYTF.

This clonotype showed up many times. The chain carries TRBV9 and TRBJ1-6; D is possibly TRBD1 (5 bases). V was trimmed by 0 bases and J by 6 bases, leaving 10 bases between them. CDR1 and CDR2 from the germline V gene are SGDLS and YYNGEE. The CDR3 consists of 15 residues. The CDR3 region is CASSVDPGTNSPLHF. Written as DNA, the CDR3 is TGTGCCAGCAGCGTAGATCCAGGGACTAATTCACCCCTCCACTTT. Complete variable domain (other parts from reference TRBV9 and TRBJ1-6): DSGVTQTPKHLITATGQRVTLRCSPRSGDLSVYWYQQSLDQGLQFLIQYYNGEERAKGNILERFSAQQFPDLHSELNLSSLELGDSALYFCASSVDPGTNSPLHFGNGTRLTVT.

Here the CDR3 reads CASRTGAYEQYF. The CDR3 nucleotides read TGTGCCAGTAGGACAGGGGCCTACGAGCAGTACTTC. This sequence joins TRBV6-5 and TRBJ2-7; 9 bases are shared with TRBD1. The J segment lost 2 bases and the V segment lost 9 bases, leaving 2 bases of the junction unmatched. The CDR3 consists of 12 residues. In germline, CDR1 is MNHEY, CDR2 SVGAGI.

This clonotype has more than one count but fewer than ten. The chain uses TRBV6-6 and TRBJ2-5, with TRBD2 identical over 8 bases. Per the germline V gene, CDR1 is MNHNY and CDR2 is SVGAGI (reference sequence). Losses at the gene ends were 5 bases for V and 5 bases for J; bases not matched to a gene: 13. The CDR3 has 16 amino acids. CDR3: CASSDTFTGLGETQYF. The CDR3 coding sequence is TGTGCCAGCAGTGATACTTTTACGGGACTAGGGGAGACCCAGTACTTC.

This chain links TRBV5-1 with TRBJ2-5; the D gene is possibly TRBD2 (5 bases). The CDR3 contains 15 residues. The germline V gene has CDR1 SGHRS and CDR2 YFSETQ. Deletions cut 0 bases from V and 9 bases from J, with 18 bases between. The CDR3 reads CASSLGGSDGRAQYF. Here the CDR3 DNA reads TGCGCCAGCAGCTTGGGCGGCAGCGACGGGCGGGCCCAGTACTTC.

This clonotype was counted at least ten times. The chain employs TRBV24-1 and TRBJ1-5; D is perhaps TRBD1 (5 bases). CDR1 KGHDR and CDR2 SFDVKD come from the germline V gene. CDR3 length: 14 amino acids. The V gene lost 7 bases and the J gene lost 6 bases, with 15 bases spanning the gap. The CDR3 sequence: CATSSAGDGQPQHF. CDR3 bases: TGTGCCACCAGCTCTGCGGGGGACGGTCAGCCCCAGCATTTT.